Here is one T cell receptor (beta chain) with its context. The sample is drawn from a study of blood T cell repertoires in COVID-19. Study at large: Some COVID-19 samples were acute and others convalescent; all came from the United States, Italy and Spain. PBMCs, B-cell-depleted T cells, or T cells provided the cDNA or gDNA that made up the material.

Germline CDR1 is MGHRA and CDR2 is YSYEKL. CDR3 size: 15 residues. V dropped 2 bases and J dropped 7; count of bases not matched to a gene: 7. Per the study methods: Estimation of nucleated cell counts relied on the amplification of reference gene primers. Assay: immunoSEQ multiplex PCR; the TCRdb copy retains only in-frame clones and omits some. That table gives V, J and clone size, and the DNA gave D and trimming. Of some 210,000 clones detected, approximately 80% appear once; the ten largest clones hold approximately 4.3%. This chain joins TRBV4-1 and TRBJ2-1; the match to TRBD2 covers 8 bases. The receptor comes from a man younger than 40 with acute COVID-19. Sequencing was performed on PBMCs or T cells enriched from blood (not recorded which). For the CDR3, the DNA is TGCGCCAGCAGCCAAATAGCGGGACTGATTAATGAGCAGTTCTTC. Translated, it gives CASSQIAGLINEQFF.